Below, 9 T cell receptor beta chains from the same sample are listed, as sequenced in a study of blood T cell repertoires in COVID-19. The table came from immunoSEQ multiplex PCR; TCRdb's copy has only in-frame clones and leaves some out. This table has about 230,000 clones, approximately 90% appearing once. The sequencing sample was made of peripheral blood. The source of these receptors is a middle-aged man with COVID-19, enrolled during active disease.

The chain is built from TRBV5-1 and TRBJ2-7; 10 bases are shared with TRBD1. This CDR3 is 17 amino acids long. CDR1 is SGHRS, CDR2 YFSETQ, per germline. The V gene end was trimmed by 0 bases and the J gene end by 3 bases; junction bases not matched to a gene: 9. The CDR3 here is CASSLARQGATNYEQYF. For the CDR3, the DNA is TGCGCCAGCAGCTTGGCCCGACAGGGGGCTACCAACTACGAGCAGTACTTC.

The gene calls are TRBV6-2 or TRBV6-3 and TRBJ1-1; 9 bases match TRBD1. The CDR3 extends over 12 amino acids. Germline V gives CDR1 MNHEY, CDR2 SVGEGT. Losses at the gene ends were 2 bases for V and 11 bases for J; bases not matched to a gene: 3. The CDR3 region has the DNA TGTGCCAGCAGTTACCCCGGACAGGGGGCTTTCTTT. Encoded protein: CASSYPGQGAFF.

The chain couples TRBV3-1 (or the pseudogene TRBV3-2) to TRBJ2-1; D is perhaps TRBD2 (5 bases). V lost 3 bases and J 8 bases, leaving 20 bases between the germline ends. CDR1 is LGHDT, CDR2 YNNKEL, per germline (reference sequence). CDR3 length: 16 amino acids. In DNA, the CDR3 is TGTGCCAGCAGCCAGATAAAGGGCCTAGCTGCGGATGAGCAGTTCTTC. Translated: CASSQIKGLAADEQFF.

This chain links TRBV18 with TRBJ2-2, with TRBD1 as a possible D gene (6 bases). Trimming took off 3 bases at V and 0 bases at J, with 11 bases between the two ends. CDR1 KGHSH and CDR2 LQKENI come from the germline V gene. The CDR3 spans 16 residues. The CDR3 nucleotides are TGTGCCAGCTCACCTACCGGGACAACGAACACCGGGGAGCTGTTTTTT. It is translated as CASSPTGTTNTGELFF.

This sequence joins TRBV29-1 and TRBJ1-1, with 7 bases identical to TRBD1. This CDR3 is 12 amino acids long. Germline V gene sequence: CDR1 SQVTM, CDR2 ANQGSEA. Trimming removed 5 bases from V and 6 bases from J; junction bases left unmatched: 6. The CDR3 DNA follows: TGCAGCGTTTCGCAACAGGGGCCTGAAGCTTTCTTT. Residues: CSVSQQGPEAFF. Supplemented by reference TRBV29-1 and TRBJ1-1, the full variable domain reads SAVISQKPSRDICQRGTSLTIQCQVDSQVTMMFWYRQQPGQSLTLIATANQGSEATYESGFVIDKFPISRPNLTFSTLTVSNMSPEDSSIYLCSVSQQGPEAFFGQGTRLTVV.

The rearrangement links TRBV7-2 to TRBJ2-3; 8 nucleotides align to TRBD2. CDR1 is SGHTA, CDR2 FQGNSA, per germline. CDR3 length equals 17 residues. V trimming: 5 bases; J trimming: 4 bases; junction bases outside the gene matches: 14. The CDR3 spells CASSRDWRGAPSDTQYF. The DNA of the CDR3 is TGTGCCAGCAGCCGCGACTGGCGGGGGGCCCCCTCAGATACGCAGTATTTT.

The genes are TRBV7-2 and TRBJ1-3, with unresolved D. Deletions cut 5 bases from V and 8 bases from J, with 7 bases between. Germline lookup yields CDR1 SGHTA and CDR2 FQGNSA. This CDR3 comprises 11 residues. In nucleotides, the CDR3 is TGTGCCAGCAGCCCTTTAGACACCATATATTTT. This gives the protein CASSPLDTIYF. The full variable domain, its missing parts supplied by reference TRBV7-2 and TRBJ1-3, is GAGVSQSPSNKVTEKGKDVELRCDPISGHTALYWYRQSLGQGLEFLIYFQGNSAPDKSGLPSDRFSAERTGGSVSTLTIQRTQQEDSAVYLCASSPLDTIYFGEGSWLTVV.

The chain employs TRBV30 and TRBJ1-1; D might be TRBD1 (5 bases). With 3 bases removed from V and 1 base from J, the gap between germline ends came to 9 bases. Per the germline V gene, CDR1 is GTSNPN and CDR2 is SVGIG (reference sequence). The CDR3 runs 13 residues. The CDR3 sequence is CAWRLRENTEAFF. The CDR3 bases are TGTGCCTGGAGGCTCAGGGAGAACACTGAAGCTTTCTTT.

The V and J genes are TRBV5-4 and TRBJ2-3; 13 bases are a match to TRBD2. V shed 4 bases, J shed 4 bases, and the junction held 3 bases outside the gene matches. The CDR3 is 15 residues long. Germline CDR1 is SGHNT and CDR2 is YYREEE (reference sequence). The CDR3 reads CASSRTSGSPDTQYF. The DNA of the CDR3 is TGTGCCAGCAGCCGGACTAGCGGGAGTCCAGATACGCAGTATTTT.